Shown below are 30 T cell receptor beta chains from a single sample sequenced in a study of T cells in Graves' hyperthyroidism and ophthalmopathy. Amplification targeted TCR beta CDR3 regions from RNA transcripts. The TCR CDR3 first-round RT-PCR relied on the HTBI primer set. MiXCR, applied by TCRdb to the multiplex PCR reads, yields one record per CDR3 protein. Here the sample spans around 660,000 distinct CDR3 sequences, about 45% being singletons. The sequencing sample was made of peripheral blood or thyroid tissue (not recorded which). The receptors shown here come from an adult man with Graves' disease, either hyperthyroidism or ophthalmopathy (not recorded which).

This clonotype was counted between two and nine times. The gene calls are TRBV2 and TRBJ1-2; the D gene is possibly TRBD1 (6 bases). This CDR3 is 13 amino acids long. CDR1 and CDR2 (germline): SNHLY, FYNNEI. V shed 7 bases and J shed 1 base, with 10 bases lying between them. Written as DNA, the CDR3 is TGTGCCAGCAATTGGGACAATAACTATGGCTACACCTTC. Residues: CASNWDNNYGYTF.

CDR3 in DNA: TGTGCCAGCAGCGTCGGGAAGAATGGATATGGCTACACCTTC. Encoded protein: CASSVGKNGYGYTF. The V and J genes are TRBV5-5 and TRBJ1-2; D unclear. Per germline, CDR1 SGHKS and CDR2 YYEKEE (reference sequence). The length of the CDR3 is 14 residues. V gave up 4 bases and J gave up 5 bases, with 15 bases separating them. Full variable domain (rest looked up from reference TRBV5-5 and TRBJ1-2): DAGVTQSPTHLIKTRGQQVTLRCSPISGHKSVSWYQQVLGQGPQFIFQYYEKEERGRGNFPDRFSARQFPNYSSELNVNALLLGDSALYLCASSVGKNGYGYTFGSGTRLTVV.

The chain recombines TRBV10-3 with TRBJ1-5; D not certain. Trimming took 3 bases from V and 5 from J, leaving 8 bases between them. CDR1 and CDR2 (germline): ENHRY, SYGVKD. The CDR3 length is 13 residues. The CDR3 loop is CAISELRDQPQHF. In DNA form, the CDR3 reads TGTGCCATCAGTGAACTGAGGGATCAGCCCCAGCATTTT.

V usage is TRBV7-6 and J usage is TRBJ2-7; D perhaps matches TRBD1 (5 bases). Trimming stripped 6 bases from V and 3 bases from J, with 15 bases between. This CDR3 spans 14 amino acids. From germline, CDR1 is SGHVS and CDR2 FNYEAQ. CDR3 sequence (DNA): TGTGCCAGCAGTCTCCAGGGTACGGTCTACGAGCAGTACTTC. Amino acid sequence: CASSLQGTVYEQYF.

This clonotype was counted many times. The chain links TRBV2 to TRBJ1-2; TRBD1 is a possible D gene (5 bases). The germline gives CDR1 SNHLY, CDR2 FYNNEI. This CDR3 is built from 16 residues. Trimming took 2 bases from V and 2 from J, leaving 15 bases between them. The CDR3 spells CASSEPRGRRNYGYTF. CDR3 DNA sequence: TGTGCCAGCAGTGAACCGCGGGGCAGGAGAAACTATGGCTACACCTTC.

Many counts were recorded for this clonotype. The rearrangement links TRBV24-1 to TRBJ1-3; no firm D call. The length of the CDR3 is 14 residues. Germline CDR1 reads KGHDR; CDR2 reads SFDVKD. V lost 9 bases to trimming and J lost 0 bases, with 11 bases between them. The DNA for the CDR3 is TGTGCCACCCACGAGGCCAGCTCTGGAAACACCATATATTTT. Residues: CATHEASSGNTIYF.

This clonotype was counted a single time. V gene TRBV7-9 combines with J gene TRBJ2-7; TRBD2 aligns across 8 bases. Germline V gene sequence: CDR1 SEHNR, CDR2 FQNEAQ (reference sequence). This CDR3 spans 15 amino acids. The V gene end was trimmed by 5 bases and the J gene end by 4 bases; junction bases not matched to a gene: 10. In DNA, the CDR3 is TGTGCCAGCAGCGTTGCCGATACTAGCGGTTACGAGCAGTACTTC. Translating gives CASSVADTSGYEQYF.

In this sample, this clonotype turned up a few times. This rearrangement joins TRBV2 to TRBJ2-7; 7 bases align to TRBD1. Germline lookup yields CDR1 SNHLY and CDR2 FYNNEI. The V and J ends lost 4 bases and 2 bases, in that order; junction bases with no gene match: 8. There are 15 residues in the CDR3. The CDR3 DNA reads TGTGCCAGCAGTGCGGACAGGTTCAGGACCTACGAGCAGTACTTC. Protein sequence: CASSADRFRTYEQYF.

The rearrangement uses TRBV9 and TRBJ1-6; a weak D match, TRBD1 (6 bases). CDR1 is SGDLS, CDR2 YYNGEE, per germline. CDR3 length: 15 amino acids. Trimming removed 3 bases from V and 6 bases from J, with 13 bases in between. Written as DNA, the CDR3 is TGTGCCAGCAGCGAGCAGGGGTTAATTAATTCACCCCTCCACTTT. This sequence encodes CASSEQGLINSPLHF. Looking up the rest from reference TRBV9 and TRBJ1-6 gives the full variable domain: DSGVTQTPKHLITATGQRVTLRCSPRSGDLSVYWYQQSLDQGLQFLIQYYNGEERAKGNILERFSAQQFPDLHSELNLSSLELGDSALYFCASSEQGLINSPLHFGNGTRLTVT.

This clonotype was seen ten or more times. The rearrangement links TRBV20-1 to TRBJ1-5; 11 bases map to TRBD1. Germline V gene lookup returns CDR1 DFQATT and CDR2 SNEGSKA (reference sequence). The J segment lost 2 bases and the V segment lost 5 bases, leaving 2 bases of the junction unmatched. This CDR3 is 14 amino acids long. The CDR3 coding sequence is TGCAGTGCTGGACAGGGGGCCGGCAATCAGCCCCAGCATTTT. Translating it yields CSAGQGAGNQPQHF.

The chain uses TRBV7-8 and TRBJ2-7; TRBD2 agrees at 12 bases. Germline-derived CDR1 and CDR2 are SGHVS and FQNEAQ. The CDR3 length is 14 residues. The ends lost 4 bases at V and 7 bases at J; junction bases unmatched: 5. CDR3 in amino acids: CASSSAGTSGEQYF. The CDR3 nucleotides are TGTGCCAGCAGCTCGGCCGGGACTAGCGGGGAGCAGTACTTC.

This clonotype was observed a few times. This chain links TRBV15 with TRBJ1-2, with TRBD1 identical over 12 bases. Germline V CDR1 and CDR2: LNHNV, YYDKDF (reference sequence). This CDR3 comprises 15 residues. V dropped 5 bases and J dropped 7; count of bases not matched to a gene: 8. CDR3 coding DNA: TGTGCCACCAGCTCGCCGGGACAGGGGGCTGGTGGCTACACCTTC. This sequence encodes CATSSPGQGAGGYTF.

On this clonotype itself: As the CDR3 is not closed by the conserved phenylalanine or tryptophan, this likely results from a read error. This rearrangement joins TRBV11-2 to TRBJ1-1; D ambiguous. This CDR3 is built from 13 residues. The germline gives CDR1 SGHAT, CDR2 FQNNGV. Trimming removed 6 bases from V and 2 bases from J, with 10 bases in between. The CDR3 DNA sequence: TGTGCCAGCAGTTTCCGGGGAAACACTGAAGCTTTCTCT. Amino acid sequence: CASSFRGNTEAFS.

The gene calls are TRBV25-1 and TRBJ1-4, with D perhaps TRBD1 (6 bases). The CDR3 sequence is 16 residues long. V lost 9 bases and J lost 0, with 17 bases in between. Germline assignment: CDR1 MGHDK and CDR2 SYGVNS. CDR3 protein: CASRRQELATNEKLFF. The CDR3 DNA reads as TGTGCCAGTAGGCGACAGGAACTTGCAACTAATGAAAAACTGTTTTTT.

This clonotype appeared once. A clone one base away is much larger, so this may be a read error. The V gene is TRBV20-1, the J gene TRBJ1-5; no definite D call. The CDR3 has 14 residues. V gave up 5 bases and J gave up 0 bases, with 11 bases separating them. The germline V gene has CDR1 DFQATT and CDR2 SNEGSKA (reference sequence). The CDR3 bases are TGCAGTGCTCGTCGCAGCGGTAGCAATCAGCCCCAGCATTTT. Encoded protein: CSARRSGSNQPQHF.

This clonotype was seen more than once but under ten times. The rearrangement joins TRBV9 to TRBJ1-1, with TRBD1 matching over 8 bases. This CDR3 is 13 amino acids long. V trimming: 1 base; J trimming: 6 bases; junction bases outside the gene matches: 2. Germline loops: CDR1 SGDLS, CDR2 YYNGEE. The CDR3 coding sequence is TGTGCCAGCAGCGTAATGACAGGGGCTGAAGCTTTCTTT. Encoded protein: CASSVMTGAEAFF.

This sequence joins TRBV25-1 and TRBJ1-2; D possibly corresponds to TRBD1 (5 bases). CDR1 MGHDK and CDR2 SYGVNS come from the germline V gene. The CDR3 has 13 residues. The V and J ends lost 4 bases and 7 bases respectively, with 13 bases between them. The chain's CDR3 is CASSATRGGGYTF. CDR3 nucleotides: TGTGCCAGCAGTGCCACGCGGGGCGGTGGCTACACCTTC.

The V and J genes are TRBV7-2 and TRBJ1-1; 7 positions agree with TRBD1. Germline V CDR1 and CDR2: SGHTA, FQGNSA. Trimming removed 2 bases from V and 4 bases from J; junction bases left unmatched: 4. The CDR3 length is 14 residues. The CDR3 coding sequence is TGTGCCAGCAGCTTACTGAACAGGGGCACTGAAGCTTTCTTT. Translating it yields CASSLLNRGTEAFF.

The sample holds many counts of this clonotype. This sequence joins TRBV7-2 and TRBJ1-4; tentatively, D is TRBD1 (5 bases). The CDR3 runs to 13 residues. Germline V CDR1 and CDR2: SGHTA, FQGNSA. V was trimmed by 1 base and J by 13 bases, leaving 13 bases between them. CDR3 DNA sequence: TGTGCCAGCAGCTTAGATAGGATGAGGGGACTGTTTTTT. Translation: CASSLDRMRGLFF.

The chain carries TRBV20-1 and TRBJ1-6; 8 bases line up with TRBD1. Per the germline V gene, CDR1 is DFQATT and CDR2 is SNEGSKA (reference sequence). The V gene end was trimmed by 1 base and the J gene end by 7 bases; junction bases not matched to a gene: 6. The CDR3 is 15 residues long. In nucleotides, the CDR3 is TGCAGTGCTAGAGCGGGACAGGCCGGGAATTCACCCCTCCACTTT. This translates into CSARAGQAGNSPLHF.

The J gene is TRBJ2-5, the V gene TRBV7-2, with a weak D call TRBD1 (6 bases). V lost 3 bases, J lost 9 bases, and 11 bases lay in between. The CDR3 covers 12 residues. Looked up from germline, CDR1 is SGHTA and CDR2 is FQGNSA. CDR3 sequence: CASSFSGDSQYF. The DNA for the CDR3 is TGTGCCAGCAGCTTCTCAGGGGATTCCCAGTACTTC.

In its sample, this clonotype was seen many times. The gene calls are TRBV24-1 and TRBJ1-5; TRBD1 aligns across 8 bases. V lost 3 bases to trimming and J lost 4 bases; unmatched junction nucleotides: 10. This CDR3 has 17 residues. In germline, CDR1 is KGHDR, CDR2 SFDVKD. DNA of the CDR3: TGTGCCACCAGTGATACGACCGGGACAGGACTAAATCAGCCCCAGCATTTT. This codes for CATSDTTGTGLNQPQHF.

To note about this clonotype: Being one base from a much bigger clone, this may be a read error. The rearrangement links TRBV24-1 to TRBJ2-6, with TRBD2 matching over 10 bases. The CDR3 runs to 21 residues. The germline CDR1 and CDR2 sequences are KGHDR and SFDVKD. The CDR3 sequence: CATSDSRSRLAGLSGAHVLTF. The CDR3 region has the DNA TGTGCCACCAGTGATTCACGCAGCCGACTAGCGGGTTTGTCTGGGGCCCACGTCCTGACTTTC.

This clonotype has only a few counts. The chain combines TRBV6-1 with TRBJ2-2; weak D call: TRBD2 (5 bases). Germline V gene sequence: CDR1 MNHNS, CDR2 SASEGT. V was cut by 6 bases and J by 1 base, with 9 bases left in between. The length of the CDR3 is 14 residues. The CDR3 loop reads CASRESGNTGELFF. The CDR3 nucleotides read TGTGCCAGCAGGGAAAGCGGGAACACCGGGGAGCTGTTTTTT.

In regard to this clonotype: Germline is not matched at one junction end, which may reflect a read error. The chain employs TRBV11-1 and TRBJ1-4; D gene ambiguous. Per the germline V gene, CDR1 is SGHAT and CDR2 is FQDESV (reference sequence). This CDR3 spans 16 amino acids. Here the CDR3 DNA reads TGTGCCAGCAGCTTATCTGGGCGGAATGTTAATGAAGAACTGTTTTTT. Translated, it gives CASSLSGRNVNEELFF.

Concerning this clonotype itself: A junction end diverges from the germline sequence, so it may reflect a read error. V and J are TRBV25-1 and TRBJ1-6, with a weak D call TRBD1 (6 bases). The CDR3 totals 13 residues. From germline, CDR1 is MGHDK and CDR2 SYGVNS. CDR3 bases: TGTGCCAGCATGAGGTCAGGGGCCTCACCCCCCCACTTT. Translating gives CASMRSGASPPHF.

The V gene is TRBV10-2, the J gene TRBJ1-5, with D unresolved. Germline CDR1 and CDR2: WSHSY and SAAADI. V was trimmed by 6 bases and J by 2 bases, leaving 14 bases between them. The CDR3 length is 15 residues. This CDR3 is CASRGETRGNQPQHF. The CDR3 nucleotides are TGCGCCAGCAGGGGTGAGACCCGGGGCAATCAGCCCCAGCATTTT.

Many counts were recorded for this clonotype. This chain connects TRBV13 to TRBJ1-5; D unclear. The CDR3 extends over 12 amino acids. Germline V gene data show CDR1 as PRHDT and CDR2 as FYEKMQ (reference sequence). Trimming stripped 8 bases from V and 0 bases from J, with 5 bases between. CDR3 sequence reads: CASGYSNQPQHF. CDR3 nucleotide sequence: TGTGCCAGCGGTTATAGCAATCAGCCCCAGCATTTT.

The chain recombines TRBV7-6 with TRBJ1-5; 7 bases agree with TRBD1. The CDR3 spans 19 residues. From germline, CDR1 is SGHVS and CDR2 FNYEAQ. Trimming removed 1 base from V and 1 base from J; junction bases left unmatched: 13. The CDR3 protein is CASSLGRSRGGGSNQPQHF. The CDR3 DNA is TGTGCCAGCAGCTTAGGCCGAAGCAGGGGGGGAGGGAGCAATCAGCCCCAGCATTTT.

This chain links TRBV2 with TRBJ1-3; 9 nucleotides align to TRBD1. The CDR3 totals 15 residues. Germline CDR1 reads SNHLY; CDR2 reads FYNNEI. After removal of 6 bases from V and 0 bases from J, the junction contained 3 bases not matched to a gene. The CDR3: CASSATGGSGNTIYF. The DNA for the CDR3 is TGTGCCAGCAGCGCGACAGGGGGCTCTGGAAACACCATATATTTT.